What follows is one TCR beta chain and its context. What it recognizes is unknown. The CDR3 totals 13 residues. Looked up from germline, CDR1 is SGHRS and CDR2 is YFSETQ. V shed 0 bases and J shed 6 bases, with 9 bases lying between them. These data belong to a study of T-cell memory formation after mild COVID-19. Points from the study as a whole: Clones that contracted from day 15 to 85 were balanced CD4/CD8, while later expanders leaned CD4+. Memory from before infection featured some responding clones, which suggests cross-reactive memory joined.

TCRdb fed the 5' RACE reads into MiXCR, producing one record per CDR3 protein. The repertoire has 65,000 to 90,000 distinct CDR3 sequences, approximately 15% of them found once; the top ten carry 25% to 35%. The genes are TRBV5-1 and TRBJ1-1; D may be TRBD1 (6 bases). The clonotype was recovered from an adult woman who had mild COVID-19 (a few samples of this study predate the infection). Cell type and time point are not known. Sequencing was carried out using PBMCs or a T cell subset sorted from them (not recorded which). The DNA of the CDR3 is TGCGCCAGCAGCTTGGGCGGACAGTCTGAAGCTTTCTTT. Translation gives CASSLGGQSEAFF.